The entry that follows covers one T cell receptor (beta chain) sequence. No antigen is known for it. Trimming removed 1 base from V and 4 bases from J, with 10 bases in between. The CDR3 sequence is 14 residues long. Germline V gene data show CDR1 as SEHNR and CDR2 as FQNEAQ (reference sequence). This entry is derived from a study of PD-L1 blockade in urothelial cancer. Overall study: Males with bladder-origin urothelial cancer constituted about nine tenths of the roughly 29 patients. The researchers analyzed blood 3 weeks (second dose) and 6 weeks after treatment start.

Study-wide findings and caveats: Larger 3-week expansion of tumor-associated blood clones was seen in durable-benefit patients. Having blood TCR clonality under the median before treatment predicted better survival.

Sequencing was performed with immunoSEQ multiplex PCR; in TCRdb, only in-frame clones are kept and a portion is missing. The sample comprises about 52,000 clones, about 80% of which are singletons, and about 5.3% rests with the top ten. This specimen consisted of PBMCs, obtained around atezolizumab (anti-PD-L1) treatment. This clonotype was sampled from a man in his forties with urothelial cancer. The chain has TRBV7-9 and TRBJ1-1; D is ambiguous. This CDR3 reads CASSLGGSGTEAFF. Written as DNA, the CDR3 is TGTGCCAGCAGCTTAGGGGGTAGCGGCACTGAAGCTTTCTTT.